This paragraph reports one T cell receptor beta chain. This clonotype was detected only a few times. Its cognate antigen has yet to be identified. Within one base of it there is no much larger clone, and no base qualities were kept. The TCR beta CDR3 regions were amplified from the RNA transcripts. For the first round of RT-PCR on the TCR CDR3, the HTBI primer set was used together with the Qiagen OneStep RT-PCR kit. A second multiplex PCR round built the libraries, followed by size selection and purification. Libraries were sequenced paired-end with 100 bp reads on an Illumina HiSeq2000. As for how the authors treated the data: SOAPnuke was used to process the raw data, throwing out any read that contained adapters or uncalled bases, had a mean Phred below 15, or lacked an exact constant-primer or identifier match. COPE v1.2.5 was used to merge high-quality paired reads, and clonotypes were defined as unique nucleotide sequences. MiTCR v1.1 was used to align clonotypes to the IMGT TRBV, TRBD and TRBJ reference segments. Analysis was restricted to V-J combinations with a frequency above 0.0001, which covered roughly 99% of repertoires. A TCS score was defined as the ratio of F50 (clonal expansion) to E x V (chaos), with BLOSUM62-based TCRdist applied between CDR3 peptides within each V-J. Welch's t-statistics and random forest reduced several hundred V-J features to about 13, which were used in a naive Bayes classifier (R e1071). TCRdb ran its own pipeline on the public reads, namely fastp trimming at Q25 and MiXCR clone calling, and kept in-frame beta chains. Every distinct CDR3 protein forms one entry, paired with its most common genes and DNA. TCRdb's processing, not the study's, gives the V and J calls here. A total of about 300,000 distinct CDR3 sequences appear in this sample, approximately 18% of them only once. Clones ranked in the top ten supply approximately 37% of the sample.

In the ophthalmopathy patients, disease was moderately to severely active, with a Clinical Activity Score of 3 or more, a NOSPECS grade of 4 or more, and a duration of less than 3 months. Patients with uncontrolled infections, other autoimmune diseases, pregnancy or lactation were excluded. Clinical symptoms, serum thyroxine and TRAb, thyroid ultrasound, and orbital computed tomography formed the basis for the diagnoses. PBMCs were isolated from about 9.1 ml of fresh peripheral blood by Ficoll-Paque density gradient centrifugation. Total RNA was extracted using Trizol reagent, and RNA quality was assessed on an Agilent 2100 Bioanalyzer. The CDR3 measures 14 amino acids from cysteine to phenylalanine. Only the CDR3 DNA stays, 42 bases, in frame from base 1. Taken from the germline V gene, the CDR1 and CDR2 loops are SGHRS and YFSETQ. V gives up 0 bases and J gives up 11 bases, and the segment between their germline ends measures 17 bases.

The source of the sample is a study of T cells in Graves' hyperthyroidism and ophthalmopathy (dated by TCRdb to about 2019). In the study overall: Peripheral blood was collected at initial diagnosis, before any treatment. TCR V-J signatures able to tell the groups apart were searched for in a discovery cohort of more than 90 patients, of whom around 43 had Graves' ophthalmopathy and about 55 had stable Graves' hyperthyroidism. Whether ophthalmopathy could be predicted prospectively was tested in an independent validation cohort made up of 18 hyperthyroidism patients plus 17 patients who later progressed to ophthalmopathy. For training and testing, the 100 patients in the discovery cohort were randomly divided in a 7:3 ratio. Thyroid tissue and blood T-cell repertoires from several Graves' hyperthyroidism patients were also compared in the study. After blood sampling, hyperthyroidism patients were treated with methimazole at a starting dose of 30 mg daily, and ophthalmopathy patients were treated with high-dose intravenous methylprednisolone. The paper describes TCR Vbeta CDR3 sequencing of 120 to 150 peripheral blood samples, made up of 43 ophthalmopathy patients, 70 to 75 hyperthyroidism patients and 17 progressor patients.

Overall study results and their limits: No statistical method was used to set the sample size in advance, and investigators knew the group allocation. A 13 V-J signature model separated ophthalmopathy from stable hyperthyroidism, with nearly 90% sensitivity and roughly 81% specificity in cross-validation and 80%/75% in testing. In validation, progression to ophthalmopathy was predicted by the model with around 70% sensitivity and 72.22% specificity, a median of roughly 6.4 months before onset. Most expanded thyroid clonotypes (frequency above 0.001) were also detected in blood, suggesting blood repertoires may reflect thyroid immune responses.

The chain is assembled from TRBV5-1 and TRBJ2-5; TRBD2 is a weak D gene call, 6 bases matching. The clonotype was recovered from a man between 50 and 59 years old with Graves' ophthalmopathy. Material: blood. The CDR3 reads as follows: CASSLEVRGRNQYF. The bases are TGCGCCAGCAGCTTGGAGGTTCGGGGGAGGAATCAGTACTTC.